Listed below are T cell receptor beta chains from one sample, sequenced in a study of beta chain features in type 1 diabetes. Repertoires were generated with immunoSEQ multiplex PCR, while TCRdb's copy carries only in-frame clones and drops some. The sample gives 630,000 or so clones, over 12% of which show up once; roughly 0.04% is in the top ten. The sample was naive CD4+ T cells from blood. The receptors originated from a man aged 18 to 29 with type 1 diabetes. The CDR3 runs from the conserved cysteine through the conserved F or W. A D gene is named only where the DNA matches it firmly. A clone size is listed for some rows: how often the clone was seen (once, few, many), or a class if it is expanded.

cdr3_nt cdr3_aa d_call clone_size j_call v_call
TGTGCCAGCAGGACAGGAGGGGGCGGCCCCTACGAGCAGTACTTC CASRTGGGGPYEQYF - few TRBJ2-7 TRBV6-1
TGTGCCAGCAGCGCCTCGGCGGGGATAACCTACGAGCAGTACTTC CASSASAGITYEQYF - - TRBJ2-7 TRBV5-4
TGTGCCATCAGTGAAGGAGGGACTAGGGGCACAGATACGCAGTATTTT CAISEGGTRGTDTQYF TRBD2 few TRBJ2-3 TRBV10-3
TGTGCCAGCAGCAAACGGGGGTTTGGCTACACCTTC CASSKRGFGYTF - few TRBJ1-2 TRBV21-1
TGTGCCAGCAGCGTCACAGAGAACTATGGCTACACCTTC CASSVTENYGYTF - few TRBJ1-2 TRBV9
TGTGCCAGCAGCCCTCGGACAGGAAGGGCCAGTTCCGAATACTATGGCTACACCTTC CASSPRTGRASSEYYGYTF TRBD1 - TRBJ1-2 TRBV11-2
TGTGCCAGCAGCTTAGTGCGTACGGTCGCCGGGGAGCTGTTTTTT CASSLVRTVAGELFF - few TRBJ2-2 TRBV11-2
TGTGCCTGGAATGGAGGTCAAGAGACCCAGTACTTC CAWNGGQETQYF - few TRBJ2-5 TRBV30
TGTGCCAGCAGCTTAGCCGTGCCACCCGCAAGCACAGATACGCAGTATTTT CASSLAVPPASTDTQYF - - TRBJ2-3 TRBV7-2
TGTGCCAGCAGCCCGGCCTTTGGGGGCGGAGAGACCCAGTACTTC CASSPAFGGGETQYF - few TRBJ2-5 TRBV5-4
TGTGCCAGCAGCGTAGCCGATACAGGGAACTATGGCTACACCTTC CASSVADTGNYGYTF - - TRBJ1-2 TRBV9
TGTGCCTGGAGTGCACGCGGTGGTTACGAGCAGTACTTC CAWSARGGYEQYF - few TRBJ2-7 TRBV30
TGTGCCAGCAGCGGTCTGGGGACTAGCGCCCCCCCGGACACCGGGGAGCTGTTTTTT CASSGLGTSAPPDTGELFF TRBD2 few TRBJ2-2 TRBV7-6
TGTGCCTGGAGTGTATCTTCGGGAAACACCATATATTTT CAWSVSSGNTIYF - - TRBJ1-3 TRBV30
TGTGCCAGCAGCGTAGCGCACGCGACTAGCGGGGGTGCGTCGGAGACCCAGTACTTC CASSVAHATSGGASETQYF TRBD2 few TRBJ2-5 TRBV9
TGTGCCAGCGGGGACCGGGGCCGAAACACTGAAGCTTTCTTT CASGDRGRNTEAFF - few TRBJ1-1 TRBV5-4
TGTGCCAGCAGCCCCACAGGGGTACATGGCTACACCTTC CASSPTGVHGYTF TRBD1 - TRBJ1-2 TRBV7-9
TGTGCCCTTCGACCACGGAACACTGAAGCTTTCTTT CALRPRNTEAFF - few TRBJ1-1 TRBV30
TGTGCCAGCAGGAGGGGAGATACGCAGTATTTT CASRRGDTQYF - - TRBJ2-3 TRBV6-5
TGTGCCAGCAGCCAAGTATGGGGGCATGAGCAGTTCTTC CASSQVWGHEQFF - few TRBJ2-1 TRBV14
TGTGCCAGCAGCCCTAAAAGGCGGGGACAGGGGACGTCGGAGACCCAGTACTTC CASSPKRRGQGTSETQYF TRBD1 - TRBJ2-5 TRBV5-4
TGTGCCAGCAGCGTAGAGGGAACCCCCGATCAGCCCCAGCATTTT CASSVEGTPDQPQHF - few TRBJ1-5 TRBV9
TGTGCCAGCAGCTTGTTTGTCCGACTAGCGGGAGTCCAAGAGACCCAGTACTTC CASSLFVRLAGVQETQYF TRBD2 few TRBJ2-5 TRBV5-8
TGTGCCAGCAGTGAAGGGGATTGGACTAGCGGGGTGCAAGAGACCCAGTACTTC CASSEGDWTSGVQETQYF TRBD2 - TRBJ2-5 TRBV2
TGTGCCAGCAGCGGGCCGGGACAGGGGCGTAATGAGCAGTTCTTC CASSGPGQGRNEQFF TRBD1 few TRBJ2-1 TRBV9
TGTGCCAGCCGGGGACAAACTAACTACAATGAGCAGTTCTTC CASRGQTNYNEQFF - - TRBJ2-1 TRBV9
TGTGCCAGCAGCTTAGTATCTGGGGGATCTGGAAACACCATATATTTT CASSLVSGGSGNTIYF - few TRBJ1-3 TRBV7-2
TGTGCCAGCAGTTACCCCGGGACCTACGAGCAGTACTTC CASSYPGTYEQYF - few TRBJ2-7 TRBV6-5
TGTGCCAGCAGGGAAACTAGCGGAGCCTACAATGAGCAGTTCTTC CASRETSGAYNEQFF TRBD2 few TRBJ2-1 TRBV2
TGTGCCTGGAGGGAGACAGGGGGCACAGATACGCAGTATTTT CAWRETGGTDTQYF TRBD1 few TRBJ2-3 TRBV30
TGCGCCAGCAGCCGACTAAGTGGGACACCGAACACTGAAGCTTTCTTT CASSRLSGTPNTEAFF - - TRBJ1-1 TRBV4-3
TGTGCCTGGAGTGCCCTGGAGGGCAATGAGCAGTTCTTC CAWSALEGNEQFF - - TRBJ2-1 TRBV30
TGCGCCAGCAGCCCGGAAAGCGGTGACTATGGCTACACCTTC CASSPESGDYGYTF - - TRBJ1-2 TRBV5-1
TGCAGTGCTTACCGGAGGGGGGAGCTGTTTTTT CSAYRRGELFF - few TRBJ2-2 TRBV20-1
TGCGCCAGCGGTTACAGGGAGGACACTGAAGCTTTCTTT CASGYREDTEAFF - - TRBJ1-1 TRBV5-1
TGTGCCAGCAGTTCCCTCCGCCTAGCGGGGGAAACAGATACGCAGTATTTT CASSSLRLAGETDTQYF TRBD2 few TRBJ2-3 TRBV28
TGTGCCAGCAGCCCATTGGACAGCCCAATTATGAACACTGAAGCTTTCTTT CASSPLDSPIMNTEAFF - - TRBJ1-1 TRBV7-8
TGTGCCAGCAGCCCCCGGGACAGGGTGAATGAGCAGTTCTTC CASSPRDRVNEQFF TRBD1 few TRBJ2-1 TRBV14
TGTGCCAGCAGCTTCGGGGGCGCGAACTACGAGCAGTACTTC CASSFGGANYEQYF - - TRBJ2-7 TRBV7-2
TGTGCCAGCAGTCGACAGGGACGGGAACTGTTTTTT CASSRQGRELFF TRBD1 few TRBJ1-4 TRBV6-5
TGCGCCAGCAGCCAATCGGGACTAGCGGGAGAAGAGCAGTTCTTC CASSQSGLAGEEQFF TRBD2 few TRBJ2-1 TRBV4-1